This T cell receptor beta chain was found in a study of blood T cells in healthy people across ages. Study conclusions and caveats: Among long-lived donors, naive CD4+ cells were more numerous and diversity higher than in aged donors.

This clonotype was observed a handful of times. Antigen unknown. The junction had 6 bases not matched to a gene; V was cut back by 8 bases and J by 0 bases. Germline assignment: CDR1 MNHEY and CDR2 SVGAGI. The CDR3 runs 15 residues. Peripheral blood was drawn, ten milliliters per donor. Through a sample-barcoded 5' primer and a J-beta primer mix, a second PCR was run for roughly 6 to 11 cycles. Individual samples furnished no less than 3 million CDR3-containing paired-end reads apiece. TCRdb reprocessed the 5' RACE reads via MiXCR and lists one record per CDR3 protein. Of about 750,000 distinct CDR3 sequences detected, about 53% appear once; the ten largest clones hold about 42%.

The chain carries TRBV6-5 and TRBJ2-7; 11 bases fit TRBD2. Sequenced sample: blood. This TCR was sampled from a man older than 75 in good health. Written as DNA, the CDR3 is TGTGCCAGCGGCTCTAGCGGGAGGAGCTCCTACGAGCAGTACTTC. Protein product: CASGSSGRSSYEQYF.